This T cell receptor (beta chain) was observed in a study of tumor-infiltrating lymphocytes in primary liver carcinoma. Notes on the study in general: Lower overlap was observed for tumor-adjacent and tumor-blood pairs relative to tumor region pairs.

cDNA specific to TCR beta was made from 500 to 650 ng of total RNA, with a constant-region primer employed for priming. Library construction for TCR beta comprised three nested multiplex PCR rounds performed with slightly modified ARM-PCR. With TRBV1-TRBV30 forward primers and a C-beta reverse primer, the first two PCR rounds were run for approximately 10 cycles each. TCRdb used MiXCR to reprocess the multiplex PCR reads, holding one entry per CDR3 protein. The sample has 70,000 to 85,000 distinct CDR3 sequences, about two thirds seen once; the top ten hold roughly 13%. Co-extraction yielded RNA and DNA from about 20-30 mg of unsorted bulk tissue. As regards this clonotype: Its antigen is still unknown.

From germline, CDR1 is SGHAT and CDR2 FQNNGV. The CDR3 spans 17 residues. The chain combines TRBV11-2 with TRBJ2-1, with 14 bases fitting TRBD2. The clonotype originates from an older woman with primary liver carcinoma and hepatitis B virus infection. The sequencing sample was made of liver tumor tissue from sampling region 4. Subset defined: tumor region T4, right-lateral pole. The CDR3 nucleotides are TGTACCAAGAGTAGGAGACTAGCGGGAGGGCCGGGGGATGGGCAGTTCTTC. Amino acids: CTKSRRLAGGPGDGQFF.